This T cell receptor (beta chain) was sequenced for a study of shared clonotypes between healthy human individuals. Whole-study findings and limits: Naive CD4 clonotypes overlapped across a handful of donors at about 5.2%.

This table comes from immunoSEQ multiplex PCR, and its TCRdb copy is limited to in-frame clones, with some not included. The sample has around 1.9 million clones; 93% are singletons. Only CD45RO-negative cells positively selected for CCR7 counted as naive CD8 cells, so terminally differentiated effector memory CD45RA+ cells were excluded. About this clone: Its antigen remains unknown.

The source of this sequence is a man between 18 and 29 years old in good health. Some clones in this sample may be carry-over from other donors' samples. Sequences were obtained from naive CD8+ T cells from PBMCs.

The CDR3 sequence: CASSPSPEGFSYEQYF. The CDR3 nucleotides read TGCGCCAGCAGCCCCTCCCCTGAAGGGTTCTCCTACGAGCAGTACTTC. The V gene is TRBV4-1, the J gene TRBJ2-7; D not certain. This CDR3 has 16 residues. Germline CDR1 MGHRA, CDR2 YSYEKL. Trimming stripped 4 bases from V and 0 bases from J, with 16 bases between.